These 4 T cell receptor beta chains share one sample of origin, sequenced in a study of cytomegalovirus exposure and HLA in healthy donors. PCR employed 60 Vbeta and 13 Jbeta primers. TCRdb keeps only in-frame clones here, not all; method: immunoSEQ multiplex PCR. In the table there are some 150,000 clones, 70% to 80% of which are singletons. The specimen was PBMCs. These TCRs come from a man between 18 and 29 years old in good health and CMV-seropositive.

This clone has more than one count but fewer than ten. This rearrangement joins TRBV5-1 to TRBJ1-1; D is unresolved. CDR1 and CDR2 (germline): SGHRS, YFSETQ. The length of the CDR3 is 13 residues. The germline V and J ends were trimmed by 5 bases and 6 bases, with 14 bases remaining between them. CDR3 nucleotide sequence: TGCGCCAGCAGATCTCAGACTGTTTCTGAAGCTTTCTTT. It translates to CASRSQTVSEAFF.

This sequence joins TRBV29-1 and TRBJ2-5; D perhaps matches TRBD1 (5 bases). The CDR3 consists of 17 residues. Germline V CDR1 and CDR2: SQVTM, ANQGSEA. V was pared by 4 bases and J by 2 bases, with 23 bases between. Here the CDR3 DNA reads TGCAGCGTTGTAAGCCCCATGTGGGGCCACGGACAAGAGACCCAGTACTTC. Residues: CSVVSPMWGHGQETQYF.

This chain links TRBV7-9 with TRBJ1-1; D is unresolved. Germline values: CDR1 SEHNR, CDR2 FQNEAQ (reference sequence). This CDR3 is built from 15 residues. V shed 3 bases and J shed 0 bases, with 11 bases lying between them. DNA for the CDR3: TGTGCCAGCAGCTTCCCCCCGAGGGTGAACACTGAAGCTTTCTTT. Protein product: CASSFPPRVNTEAFF.

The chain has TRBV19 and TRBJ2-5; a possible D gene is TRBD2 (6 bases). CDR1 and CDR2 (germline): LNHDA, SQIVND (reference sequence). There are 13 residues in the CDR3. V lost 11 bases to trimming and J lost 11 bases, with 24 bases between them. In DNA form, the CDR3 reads TGTGCCGGGTCTAGCGTGAGAGGGGATGAGCAGTACTTC. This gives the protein CAGSSVRGDEQYF.